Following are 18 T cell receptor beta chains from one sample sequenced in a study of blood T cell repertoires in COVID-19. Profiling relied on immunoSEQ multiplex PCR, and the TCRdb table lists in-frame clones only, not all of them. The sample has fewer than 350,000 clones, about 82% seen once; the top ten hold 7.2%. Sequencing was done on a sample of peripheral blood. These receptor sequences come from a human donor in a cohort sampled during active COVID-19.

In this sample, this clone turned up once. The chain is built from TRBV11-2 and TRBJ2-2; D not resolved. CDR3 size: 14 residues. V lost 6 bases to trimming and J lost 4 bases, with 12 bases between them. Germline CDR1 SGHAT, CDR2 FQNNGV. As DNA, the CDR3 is TGTGCCAGCAGTTTCGGAGTGGGCACCGGGGAGCTGTTTTTT. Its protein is CASSFGVGTGELFF.

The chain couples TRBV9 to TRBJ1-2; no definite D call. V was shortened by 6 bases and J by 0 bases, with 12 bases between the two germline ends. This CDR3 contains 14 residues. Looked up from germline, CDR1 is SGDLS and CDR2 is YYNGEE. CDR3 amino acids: CASNGIIANYGYTF. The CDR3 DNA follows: TGTGCCAGCAACGGGATAATCGCTAACTATGGCTACACCTTC.

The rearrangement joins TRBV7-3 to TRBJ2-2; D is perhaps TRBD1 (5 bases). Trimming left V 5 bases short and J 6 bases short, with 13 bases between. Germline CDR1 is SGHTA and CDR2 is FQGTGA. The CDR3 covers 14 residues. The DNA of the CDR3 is TGTGCCAGCAGCGAGAATCAGGGTTCCGGGGAGCTGTTTTTT. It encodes CASSENQGSGELFF.

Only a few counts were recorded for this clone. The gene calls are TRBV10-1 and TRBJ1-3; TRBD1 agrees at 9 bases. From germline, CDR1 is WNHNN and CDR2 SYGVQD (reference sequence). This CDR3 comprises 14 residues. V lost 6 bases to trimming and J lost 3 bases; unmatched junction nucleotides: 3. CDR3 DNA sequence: TGCGCCAGCAGCGGGACAGGGAGTGGAAACACCATATATTTT. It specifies CASSGTGSGNTIYF.

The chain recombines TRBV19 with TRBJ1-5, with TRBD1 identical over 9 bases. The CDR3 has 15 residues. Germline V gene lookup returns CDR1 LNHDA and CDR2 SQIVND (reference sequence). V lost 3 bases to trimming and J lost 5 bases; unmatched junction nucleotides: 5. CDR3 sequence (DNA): TGTGCCAGTAGTATCGTTGGGACAGGGCATCAGCCCCAGCATTTT. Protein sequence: CASSIVGTGHQPQHF.

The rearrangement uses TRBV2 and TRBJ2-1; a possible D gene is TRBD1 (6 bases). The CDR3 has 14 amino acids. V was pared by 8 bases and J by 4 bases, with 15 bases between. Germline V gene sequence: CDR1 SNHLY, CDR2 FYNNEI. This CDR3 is CASSPRGSYNEQFF. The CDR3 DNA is TGTGCCAGCTCCCCCAGGGGAAGTTACAATGAGCAGTTCTTC.

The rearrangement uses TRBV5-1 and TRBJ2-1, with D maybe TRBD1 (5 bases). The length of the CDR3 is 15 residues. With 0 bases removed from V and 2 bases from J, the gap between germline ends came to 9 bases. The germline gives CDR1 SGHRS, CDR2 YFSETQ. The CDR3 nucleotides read TGCGCCAGCAGCTTGGGGGTGACAGCCTACAATGAGCAGTTCTTC. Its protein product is CASSLGVTAYNEQFF.

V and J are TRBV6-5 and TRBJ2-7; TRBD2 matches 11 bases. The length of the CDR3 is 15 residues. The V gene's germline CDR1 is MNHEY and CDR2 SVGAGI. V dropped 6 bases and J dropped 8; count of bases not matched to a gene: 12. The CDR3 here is CASRALLAGAAKQYF. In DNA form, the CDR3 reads TGTGCCAGCAGGGCCCTACTAGCGGGGGCCGCAAAGCAGTACTTC.

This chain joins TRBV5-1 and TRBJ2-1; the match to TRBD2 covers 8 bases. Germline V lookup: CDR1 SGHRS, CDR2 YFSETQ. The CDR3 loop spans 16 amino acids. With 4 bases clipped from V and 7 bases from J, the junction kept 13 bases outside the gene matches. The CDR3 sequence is CASSDPRGGRGNEQFF. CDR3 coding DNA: TGCGCCAGCAGCGACCCACGGGGGGGCCGGGGGAATGAGCAGTTCTTC.

The CDR3 nucleotides read TGTGCCAGCAGCTTAGCGGGGCCATCCTACAATGAGCAGTTCTTC. It translates to CASSLAGPSYNEQFF. The chain couples TRBV3-1 (or the pseudogene TRBV3-2) to TRBJ2-1; 8 bases are shared with TRBD2. The CDR3 spans 15 residues. The V segment lost 5 bases and the J segment 1 base; nucleotides outside the gene matches: 4. Looked up from germline, CDR1 is LGHDT and CDR2 is YNNKEL (reference sequence).

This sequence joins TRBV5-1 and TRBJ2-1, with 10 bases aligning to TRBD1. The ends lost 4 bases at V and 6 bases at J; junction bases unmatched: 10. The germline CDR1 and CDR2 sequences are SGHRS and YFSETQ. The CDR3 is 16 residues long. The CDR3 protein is CASSNNPGQGLNEQFF. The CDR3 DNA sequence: TGCGCCAGCAGCAACAATCCGGGACAGGGGCTCAATGAGCAGTTCTTC.

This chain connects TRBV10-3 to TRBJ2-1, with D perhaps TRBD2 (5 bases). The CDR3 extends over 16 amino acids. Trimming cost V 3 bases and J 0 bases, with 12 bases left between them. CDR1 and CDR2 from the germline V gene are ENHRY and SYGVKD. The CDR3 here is CAISDNAGRSYNEQFF. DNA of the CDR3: TGTGCCATCAGTGACAATGCGGGTCGCTCCTACAATGAGCAGTTCTTC.

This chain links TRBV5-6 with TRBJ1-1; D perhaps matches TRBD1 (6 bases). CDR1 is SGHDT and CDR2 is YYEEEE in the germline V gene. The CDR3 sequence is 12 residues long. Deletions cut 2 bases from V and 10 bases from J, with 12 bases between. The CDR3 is CASSFQGNGAFF. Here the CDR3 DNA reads TGTGCCAGCAGCTTTCAGGGGAACGGAGCTTTCTTT. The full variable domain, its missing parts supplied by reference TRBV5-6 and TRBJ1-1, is DAGVTQSPTHLIKTRGQQVTLRCSPKSGHDTVSWYQQALGQGPQFIFQYYEEEERQRGNFPDRFSGHQFPNYSSELNVNALLLGDSALYLCASSFQGNGAFFGQGTRLTVV.

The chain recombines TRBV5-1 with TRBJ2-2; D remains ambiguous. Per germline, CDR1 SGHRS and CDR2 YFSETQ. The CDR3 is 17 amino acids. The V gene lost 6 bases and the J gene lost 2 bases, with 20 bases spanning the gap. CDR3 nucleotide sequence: TGCGCCAGCACATACAGATACCCGCATTTAAACACCGGGGAGCTGTTTTTT. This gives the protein CASTYRYPHLNTGELFF.

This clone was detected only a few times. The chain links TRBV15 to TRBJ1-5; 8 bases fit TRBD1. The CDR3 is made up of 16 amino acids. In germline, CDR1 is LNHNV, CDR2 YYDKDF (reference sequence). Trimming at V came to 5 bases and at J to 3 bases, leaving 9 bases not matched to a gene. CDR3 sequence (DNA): TGTGCCACCAGCTACGGGACAGGAAAGAACAATCAGCCCCAGCATTTT. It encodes CATSYGTGKNNQPQHF. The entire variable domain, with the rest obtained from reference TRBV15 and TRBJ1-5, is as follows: DAMVIQNPRYQVTQFGKPVTLSCSQTLNHNVMYWYQQKSSQAPKLLFHYYDKDFNNEADTPDNFQSRRPNTSFCFLDIRSPGLGDTAMYLCATSYGTGKNNQPQHFGDGTRLSIL.

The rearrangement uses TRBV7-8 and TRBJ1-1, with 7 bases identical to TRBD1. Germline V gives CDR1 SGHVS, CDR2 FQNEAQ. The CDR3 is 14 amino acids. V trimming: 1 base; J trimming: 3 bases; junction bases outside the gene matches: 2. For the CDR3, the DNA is TGTGCCAGCAGCTTAGAGAGGGGGCACACTGAAGCTTTCTTT. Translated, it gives CASSLERGHTEAFF. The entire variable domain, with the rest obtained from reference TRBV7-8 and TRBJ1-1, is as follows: GAGVSQSPRYKVAKRGQDVALRCDPISGHVSLFWYQQALGQGPEFLTYFQNEAQLDKSGLPSDRFFAERPEGSVSTLKIQRTQQEDSAVYLCASSLERGHTEAFFGQGTRLTVV.

CDR3 amino acids: CAWDRGEETQYF. CDR3 coding DNA: TGTGCCTGGGACAGGGGGGAAGAGACCCAGTACTTC. The chain joins TRBV30 to TRBJ2-5; TRBD1 matches at 9 bases. Trimming cost V 5 bases and J 3 bases; bases outside gene matches: 1. Germline loops: CDR1 GTSNPN, CDR2 SVGIG (reference sequence). The CDR3 has 12 residues.

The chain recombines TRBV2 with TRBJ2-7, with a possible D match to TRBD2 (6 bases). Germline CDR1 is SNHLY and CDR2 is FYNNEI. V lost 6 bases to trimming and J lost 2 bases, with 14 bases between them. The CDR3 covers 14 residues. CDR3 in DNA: TGTGCCAGCAGCGGGAGCCAGGACCCCTACGAGCAGTACTTC. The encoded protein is CASSGSQDPYEQYF.